One T cell receptor (beta chain) is described in this entry. Its specificity is not known. These data belong to a study of chemoradiotherapy in HPV16-positive cancers. Whole-study findings and limits: Candidate HPV-specific clones and E7-related TCR motifs grew in tumor during treatment. Functional assays defining HPV-specific T cells used only a couple of HPV16-positive patients.

The V and J ends lost 0 bases and 6 bases respectively, with 10 bases between them. There are 14 residues in the CDR3. Germline-derived CDR1 and CDR2 are SGDLS and YYNGEE. Repertoires were generated with immunoSEQ multiplex PCR, while TCRdb's copy carries only in-frame clones and drops some. The repertoire consists of 11,000 or so clones, with around 80% occurring once and the leading ten covering 2.2%. Repertoires were sampled repeatedly during chemoradiotherapy. The sequence was obtained from a human donor with HPV-associated anogenital cancer. Collection of the sample occurred from a patient who underwent chemoradiotherapy. This chain links TRBV9 with TRBJ1-5; no definite D call. CDR3: CASSVGSGGQPQHF. The DNA for the CDR3 is TGTGCCAGCAGCGTAGGTTCAGGAGGTCAGCCCCAGCATTTT.